This TCR beta chain appears in the sequencing data of a study of blood T cell repertoires in COVID-19 (dated by TCRdb to the early 2020s). Notes on the research overall: Samples covering the acute and convalescent phases of COVID-19 were provided by collaborators in the United States, Italy and Spain. The material from the prospective study consisted of cDNA or gDNA derived from T cells, B-cell-depleted T cells, or PBMCs. Deeply sampled blood TCRbeta repertoires from subjects exposed to, actively infected with, or recovered from COVID-19 were included in the dataset. The repertoires were released in a freely available public database intended as a resource for research on the immune response to SARS-CoV-2. Samples were obtained from the ongoing ImmuneRACE study (first 160 participants) and from 1,254 subjects provided by 6 global collaborators. Sample metadata almost always included a de-identified subject ID, COVID-19 status, age in years and sex. Where HLA class I and class II types were available, the types were taken from metadata supplied by the sample provider, not from assay-based typing. Study-level results and caveats: How much clinical and demographic metadata was included differed by source and by participant, and the metadata was provided uncurated.

With regard to this clone: The antigen it recognizes is unknown. No much larger clone exists at a distance of one base, and base qualities are not known.

V is shortened by 5 bases, J by 2 bases, and the region joining them spans 6 bases. From its cysteine to its phenylalanine, the CDR3 spans 12 amino acids. Of all the DNA, just the CDR3 is kept, 36 bases in frame from base 1. Per the germline V gene (reference sequence), LGHDT is the CDR1 and YNNKEL is the CDR2. TCRbeta CDR3 regions were amplified from genomic DNA using the immunoSEQ Assay, a bias-controlled multiplex PCR. The source study handled its data this way. The number of nucleated cells in each sample was estimated by amplification of reference gene primers within the assay. To quantify the absolute abundance of each unique TCRbeta CDR3 rearrangement, sequence reads were collapsed and filtered. For each sample, productive Simpson clonality was calculated as the square root of Simpson's diversity index over productive rearrangements. TCRdb stores this immuneACCESS table with in-frame sequences only. Part of the clones is absent; in the studies checked, under half of the shortfall reflects unresolved V genes, and no reason is known for the rest. That table gives V, J and clone size, and the DNA gave D and trimming. For this sample there are tens of thousands of clones; roughly nine tenths appear just once. The ten largest clonotypes hold roughly 9.7% of the sample.

Collaborating institutions collected whole blood in K2EDTA tubes following their own protocols. Collaborator samples were shipped for TCRbeta analysis as frozen whole blood, isolated PBMCs, or DNA extracted from either sample type. The receptor was isolated from a human donor in a cohort sampled during active COVID-19. This sequence uses TRBV3-1 (or the pseudogene TRBV3-2) and TRBJ1-2, with no confident D gene call. The sequencing input was peripheral blood. The CDR3 sequence is CASSNWNYGYTF. The DNA sequence follows: TGTGCCAGCAGCAACTGGAACTATGGCTACACCTTC.